The source of this T cell receptor beta chain is a study of response to subunit inactivated influenza vaccine. Study observations and caveats: Authors proposed each seasonal influenza vaccination draws in few new T cells.

Trimming removed 1 base at V and 5 bases at J, with 12 bases between. Germline-derived CDR1 and CDR2 are LGHDT and YNNKEL (reference sequence). The CDR3 runs to 15 residues. TCRdb processed the RT-PCR reads anew with MiXCR; each CDR3 protein has one entry. The table shows about 780,000 distinct CDR3 sequences, with around 20% occurring only once. As for this clonotype: Antigen unknown.

The receptor was derived from a man between 50 and 59 years old who received an inactivated influenza vaccine. The sample was PBMCs from blood, taken 5 days after vaccination. This sequence joins TRBV3-1 and TRBJ1-5; D is possibly TRBD1 (5 bases). The DNA for the CDR3 is TGTGCCAGCAGCCAAGGGGCAGGGACCTATCAGCCCCAGCATTTT. Residues: CASSQGAGTYQPQHF.